One sample yielded the 25 T cell receptor beta chains listed below, sequenced in a study of patients and donors after allogeneic stem cell transplantation. TCRdb redid the calling of the RT-PCR reads with MiXCR, one entry per CDR3 protein. The table shows roughly 880,000 distinct CDR3 sequences, with about a sixth occurring only once. Sequences were obtained from blood, either unsorted or a sorted T cell fraction (not recorded which). The receptors stem from a human donor who was either an allogeneic HSCT recipient or a stem cell or donor lymphocyte infusion donor (not recorded which). It is not recorded whose cells these are; they may come from a transplant donor.

The chain recombines TRBV6-5 with TRBJ2-3; possibly TRBD2 for D (5 bases). The germline gives CDR1 MNHEY, CDR2 SVGAGI. Trimming stripped 2 bases from V and 6 bases from J, with 12 bases between. The CDR3 runs to 14 residues. In DNA, the CDR3 is TGTGCCAGCAGTTACCGCGGTCCGGGGGATACGCAGTATTTT. It specifies CASSYRGPGDTQYF.

A few counts support this clonotype. This chain uses TRBV6-1 with TRBJ2-7; D is possibly TRBD2 (5 bases). The V end lost 4 bases, the J end lost 4 bases, and 14 bases lay between the germline ends. Germline V gene data show CDR1 as MNHNS and CDR2 as SASEGT. This CDR3 is built from 14 residues. The CDR3 loop reads CASSAGPTRYEQYF. The CDR3 bases are TGTGCCAGCAGTGCTGGACCTACTAGGTACGAGCAGTACTTC.

This clonotype has just a few counts. The CDR3 here is CASTVGRSYEQYF. CDR3 DNA: TGCGCCAGCACGGTCGGCAGAAGCTACGAGCAGTACTTC. V and J are TRBV5-1 and TRBJ2-7; no definite D call. Between the trimmed V and J ends, which lost 6 bases and 3 bases, there was a span of 13 bases. Germline-derived CDR1 and CDR2 are SGHRS and YFSETQ. The CDR3 runs to 13 residues.

The chain is built from TRBV12-3 or TRBV12-4 and TRBJ1-1, with D perhaps matching TRBD1 (5 bases). The CDR3 has 12 amino acids. V was shortened by 5 bases and J by 3 bases, with 7 bases between the two germline ends. The CDR3: CASSNRYTEAFF. The CDR3 DNA follows: TGTGCCAGCAGTAACAGGTACACTGAAGCTTTCTTT.

This clonotype was detected only a few times. The CDR3 loop reads CASSLGGGAPNTEAFF. CDR3 coding DNA: TGTGCCAGCAGTTTAGGAGGAGGGGCGCCGAACACTGAAGCTTTCTTT. The chain couples TRBV12-3 or TRBV12-4 to TRBJ1-1; D perhaps matches TRBD1 (5 bases). V shed 1 base and J shed 1 base, with 13 bases lying between them. This CDR3 comprises 16 residues.

The chain is built from TRBV12-3 or TRBV12-4 and TRBJ2-7; 14 nucleotides align to TRBD2. The CDR3 extends over 17 amino acids. J lost 3 bases, V lost 7 bases, and 11 bases had no gene match. The CDR3 region is CASKMSGLAGAGYEQYF. CDR3 sequence (DNA): TGTGCCAGCAAGATGTCGGGACTAGCGGGAGCCGGCTACGAGCAGTACTTC.

J is TRBJ2-3 and V is TRBV20-1; D is perhaps TRBD2 (6 bases). The CDR3 covers 13 residues. Trimming stripped 3 bases from V and 5 bases from J, with 12 bases between. The germline CDR1 and CDR2 sequences are DFQATT and SNEGSKA (reference sequence). The CDR3, as DNA: TGCAGTGCTAGCTTGCCCGGGAGAGATACGCAGTATTTT. It specifies CSASLPGRDTQYF.

This clonotype turned up a few times. The rearrangement links TRBV6-5 to TRBJ2-3; the D gene is possibly TRBD2 (5 bases). V was trimmed by 2 bases and J by 0 bases, leaving 9 bases between them. Per germline, CDR1 MNHEY and CDR2 SVGAGI. The CDR3 is 15 residues long. Here the CDR3 reads CASSYVGVSTDTQYF. CDR3 nucleotide sequence: TGTGCCAGCAGTTACGTGGGAGTCAGCACAGATACGCAGTATTTT.

This clonotype has a count of ten or more. The junction differs from germline at one of its ends, possibly a read error. J is TRBJ2-1 and V is TRBV6-1; D unresolved. The CDR3 extends over 16 amino acids. The germline V gene encodes CDR1 MNHNS and CDR2 SASEGT. CDR3 amino acids: CASIPTPTPLYSEQFF. The CDR3 nucleotides are TGTGCCAGCATCCCAACTCCCACCCCCCTATACAGTGAGCAGTTCTTC.

The chain links TRBV5-4 to TRBJ2-1; 9 nucleotides agree with TRBD2. Unmatched junction bases numbered 13, after V lost 0 bases and J lost 0 bases. The germline CDR1 and CDR2 sequences are SGHNT and YYREEE (reference sequence). CDR3 length: 20 residues. CDR3 nucleotides: TGTGCCAGCAGCTTGGCCAGGGGTAGCGGGGGTCTAAGCTCCTACAATGAGCAGTTCTTC. Amino acid sequence: CASSLARGSGGLSSYNEQFF. Looking up the rest from reference TRBV5-4 and TRBJ2-1 gives the full variable domain: ETGVTQSPTHLIKTRGQQVTLRCSSQSGHNTVSWYQQALGQGPQFIFQYYREEENGRGNFPPRFSGLQFPNYSSELNVNALELDDSALYLCASSLARGSGGLSSYNEQFFGPGTRLTVL.

This clonotype was seen only a few times. The chain combines TRBV12-3 or TRBV12-4 with TRBJ2-5; 13 bases line up with TRBD2. The CDR3 consists of 15 residues. Trimming at V came to 10 bases and at J to 10 bases, leaving 15 bases not matched to a gene. CDR3 residues: CATRRLAGGPEDQYF. CDR3 DNA sequence: TGTGCCACGAGACGACTAGCGGGGGGACCCGAGGACCAGTACTTC.

The chain couples TRBV27 to TRBJ2-3; D is ambiguous. Germline V gene lookup returns CDR1 MNHEY and CDR2 SMNVEV (reference sequence). The V and J ends lost 4 bases and 6 bases respectively, with 20 bases between them. There are 16 residues in the CDR3. CDR3 protein: CASSSMATGRMDTQYF. CDR3 DNA: TGTGCCAGCAGTTCGATGGCTACCGGAAGGATGGATACGCAGTATTTT.

This clonotype was counted between two and nine times. The gene calls are TRBV6-1 and TRBJ1-3; no reliable D call. CDR3 length equals 15 residues. Germline CDR1 is MNHNS and CDR2 is SASEGT. Deletions cut 6 bases from V and 2 bases from J, with 14 bases between. The DNA of the CDR3 is TGTGCCAGCAGCCCCACAGCGCGGACTGGAAACACCATATATTTT. Protein: CASSPTARTGNTIYF.

This clonotype was observed a few times. This chain uses TRBV4-2 with TRBJ2-3; tentatively, D is TRBD2 (7 bases). V shed 1 base and J shed 1 base, with 12 bases lying between them. The CDR3 has 16 amino acids. The germline gives CDR1 LGHNA, CDR2 YNFKEQ. In DNA, the CDR3 is TGTGCCAGCAGCCAAGGGGAGGGGGGGGGCACAGATACGCAGTATTTT. Translation gives CASSQGEGGGTDTQYF.

The sample holds many counts of this clonotype. The chain recombines TRBV15 with TRBJ1-1; D is uncertain. This CDR3 is 12 amino acids long. Germline V gene sequence: CDR1 LNHNV, CDR2 YYDKDF (reference sequence). The V end lost 1 base, the J end lost 5 bases, and 5 bases lay between the germline ends. The CDR3 coding sequence is TGTGCCACCAGCAGAGGGAGAACTGAAGCTTTCTTT. It codes for CATSRGRTEAFF.

This clonotype showed up just a few times. This chain joins TRBV30 and TRBJ1-5; D may be TRBD1 (5 bases). Germline-derived CDR1 and CDR2 are GTSNPN and SVGIG (reference sequence). The ends were cut back, 4 bases at V and 5 bases at J, with 12 bases in the middle. The CDR3 has 13 amino acids. The CDR3 DNA reads TGTGCCTGGAATCAGGGTTTGGATCAGCCCCAGCATTTT. Protein product: CAWNQGLDQPQHF.

The chain recombines TRBV30 with TRBJ2-1, with no clear D. CDR3 length equals 13 residues. Per the germline V gene, CDR1 is GTSNPN and CDR2 is SVGIG (reference sequence). The germline V and J ends were trimmed by 0 bases and 6 bases, with 9 bases remaining between them. The CDR3 sequence is CAWSVKLFNEQFF. DNA for the CDR3: TGTGCCTGGAGTGTAAAGCTTTTCAATGAGCAGTTCTTC.

This chain joins TRBV12-3 or TRBV12-4 and TRBJ1-5; D unresolved. This CDR3 contains 15 residues. V dropped 5 bases and J dropped 2 bases, with 13 bases sitting between them. The DNA for the CDR3 is TGTGCCAGCAGTCTGACACCGGACCGCAATCAGCCCCAGCATTTT. Its translation is CASSLTPDRNQPQHF.

This clonotype turned up a few times. The chain uses TRBV12-3 or TRBV12-4 and TRBJ2-7, with D maybe TRBD2 (7 bases). V lost 5 bases and J 7 bases, leaving 18 bases between the germline ends. The CDR3 consists of 14 residues. CDR3 region: CASSLLGGPGEQYF. In DNA, the CDR3 is TGTGCCAGCAGTCTCCTGGGGGGGCCCGGTGAGCAGTACTTC.

Turning to this clonotype: One junction end disagrees with the germline gene, perhaps due to a read error. The chain is built from TRBV20-1 and TRBJ1-1, with TRBD1 matching 8 bases. The CDR3 has 15 amino acids. CDR1 is DFQATT and CDR2 is SNEGSKA in the germline V gene (reference sequence). In DNA form, the CDR3 reads TGCAGTGCTAGAGAGGCAGGGGGCCCGAACACTGAAGCTTCCTTT. Protein sequence: CSAREAGGPNTEASF.

This clonotype was detected only a few times. The rearrangement uses TRBV2 and TRBJ2-1; D unresolved. CDR1 is SNHLY and CDR2 is FYNNEI in the germline V gene. The CDR3 length is 13 residues. V lost 0 bases, J lost 8 bases, and 8 bases lay in between. CDR3 sequence: CASSEAGQHEQFF. The CDR3 DNA reads as TGTGCCAGCAGTGAAGCCGGGCAGCATGAGCAGTTCTTC. The full variable domain, with the rest looked up from reference TRBV2 and TRBJ2-1, is EPEVTQTPSHQVTQMGQEVILRCVPISNHLYFYWYRQILGQKVEFLVSFYNNEISEKSEIFDDQFSVERPDGSNFTLKIRSTKLEDSAMYFCASSEAGQHEQFFGPGTRLTVL.

J is TRBJ2-5 and V is TRBV12-3 or TRBV12-4; 8 nucleotides align to TRBD1. Trimming cost V 5 bases and J 5 bases; bases outside gene matches: 4. CDR3 length equals 13 residues. CDR3 sequence: CASSKTGGETQYF. The CDR3 region has the DNA TGTGCCAGCAGTAAAACAGGGGGGGAGACCCAGTACTTC.

This clonotype was recorded a few times. This chain uses TRBV24-1 with TRBJ2-7; D tentatively fits TRBD1 or TRBD2 (6 bases each). In germline, CDR1 is KGHDR, CDR2 SFDVKD. Trimming cost V 6 bases and J 2 bases, with 10 bases left between them. The CDR3 runs 13 residues. CDR3 bases: TGTGCCACCAGTTCTAGGGGGGCCTACGAGCAGTACTTC. Translating it yields CATSSRGAYEQYF.

This clonotype was counted a few times. The rearrangement uses TRBV20-1 and TRBJ2-7; 7 bases fit TRBD1. V gave up 1 base and J gave up 3 bases; unmatched junction bases: 9. CDR1 and CDR2 from the germline V gene are DFQATT and SNEGSKA (reference sequence). The CDR3 contains 15 residues. The CDR3 loop reads CSARADWTGFYEQYF. As DNA, the CDR3 is TGCAGTGCTAGAGCCGATTGGACAGGATTCTACGAGCAGTACTTC.

The V call is TRBV10-3, the J call TRBJ2-1; possibly TRBD1 for D (6 bases). This CDR3 region has 16 residues. V dropped 3 bases and J dropped 0 bases, with 12 bases sitting between them. CDR1 and CDR2 (germline): ENHRY, SYGVKD. The CDR3 DNA follows: TGTGCCATCAGTGACATGACAGGTAGCTCCTACAATGAGCAGTTCTTC. The encoded protein is CAISDMTGSSYNEQFF.